What follows are 28 T cell receptor beta chains derived from one specimen sequenced in a study of cytomegalovirus exposure and HLA in healthy donors. PCR used 60 Vbeta primers and 13 Jbeta primers. The table came from immunoSEQ multiplex PCR; TCRdb's copy has only in-frame clones and leaves some out. The sample lists around 170,000 clones, 79% occurring once. The sequenced sample was PBMCs. Every receptor here comes from a middle-aged woman in good health and CMV-seronegative.

V and J are TRBV10-3 and TRBJ2-3; 8 nucleotides line up with TRBD2. Losses at the gene ends were 6 bases for V and 10 bases for J; bases not matched to a gene: 12. This CDR3 spans 14 amino acids. From germline, CDR1 is ENHRY and CDR2 SYGVKD. The DNA for the CDR3 is TGTGCCATCAGCGACGCTAAGACTAGCGCGCCGCAGTATTTT. This gives the protein CAISDAKTSAPQYF.

The rearrangement joins TRBV4-3 to TRBJ2-1; 11 bases match TRBD2. The germline gives CDR1 LGHNA, CDR2 YSLEER. This CDR3 has 16 amino acids. J lost 10 bases, V lost 1 base, and 9 bases had no gene match. The CDR3 sequence: CASSQVSSGRPHEQFF. Written as DNA, the CDR3 is TGCGCCAGCAGCCAAGTTTCTAGCGGGAGGCCCCACGAGCAGTTCTTC.

Remarks on this clone: At one of its ends the junction is not consistent with the germline gene, which may arise from a read error. The rearrangement uses TRBV7-7 and TRBJ2-1, with a possible D match to TRBD1 (6 bases). CDR3 length: 14 amino acids. Germline loops: CDR1 SSHAT, CDR2 FNYEAQ (reference sequence). DNA of the CDR3: TGTGCTAGCAGCTCAGGGGCTAACGGAGGTGAGCAGTTCTTC. This codes for CASSSGANGGEQFF.

This rearrangement joins TRBV6-5 to TRBJ2-1; tentatively, D is TRBD2 (5 bases). The germline V gene has CDR1 MNHEY and CDR2 SVGAGI. V lost 6 bases and J lost 9, with 15 bases in between. The CDR3 spans 13 residues. CDR3 bases: TGTGCCAGCAGAGGACTGAAGTTCGGTGAGCAGTTCTTC. This codes for CASRGLKFGEQFF.

For this clone: In this CDR3 the conserved last residue, phenylalanine or tryptophan, is missing, so a read error is likely. V usage is TRBV6-5 and J usage is TRBJ1-2, with unresolved D. Germline V gene sequence: CDR1 MNHEY, CDR2 SVGAGI. This CDR3 has 14 residues. V lost 6 bases and J lost 3, with 14 bases in between. The CDR3: CASSPDGNYYGYTL. CDR3 sequence (DNA): TGTGCCAGCAGCCCAGACGGGAACTACTATGGCTACACCCTC.

The chain uses TRBV29-1 and TRBJ1-2; no clear D gene. The CDR3 contains 11 residues. CDR1 and CDR2 (germline): SQVTM, ANQGSEA. Trimming shortened V by 3 bases and J by 4 bases, and 6 bases separated the two germline ends. DNA of the CDR3: TGCAGCGTTGATCCAGTCTATGGCTACACCTTC. This gives the protein CSVDPVYGYTF.

The chain combines TRBV10-3 with TRBJ1-2, with 9 bases lining up with TRBD1. The germline CDR1 and CDR2 sequences are ENHRY and SYGVKD. The trim removed 11 bases at V and 8 bases at J, leaving 15 bases unmatched. There are 14 residues in the CDR3. CDR3 sequence reads: CAVHQGTGPKGYTF. In nucleotides, the CDR3 is TGTGCCGTCCACCAAGGGACAGGGCCAAAGGGCTACACCTTC.

This chain links TRBV11-2 with TRBJ2-7; TRBD2 matches at 9 bases. This CDR3 has 15 residues. Losses at the gene ends were 2 bases for V and 0 bases for J; bases not matched to a gene: 2. The germline gives CDR1 SGHAT, CDR2 FQNNGV. CDR3 nucleotides: TGTGCCAGCAGCTTAAATAGCGGGGGCTCCTACGAGCAGTACTTC. This encodes CASSLNSGGSYEQYF.

The CDR3 DNA follows: TGTGCCAGCAGTGACCAAGTGGGAGCCTACAATGAGCAGTTCTTC. It codes for CASSDQVGAYNEQFF. The rearrangement joins TRBV6-1 to TRBJ2-1, with D possibly being TRBD2 (5 bases). V was shortened by 3 bases and J by 2 bases, with 11 bases between the two germline ends. The CDR3 has 15 residues. The germline V gene has CDR1 MNHNS and CDR2 SASEGT.

The V call is TRBV7-9, the J call TRBJ2-2; 15 bases map to TRBD2. The CDR3 sequence is 18 residues long. V lost 5 bases, J lost 3 bases, and 7 bases stayed unmatched. The germline CDR1 and CDR2 sequences are SEHNR and FQNEAQ (reference sequence). The CDR3 is CASSRGLAGGIDTGELFF. CDR3 in DNA: TGTGCCAGCAGCCGTGGACTAGCGGGAGGGATCGACACCGGGGAGCTGTTTTTT. Together with reference TRBV7-9 and TRBJ2-2, the CDR3 gives the full variable domain: DTGVSQNPRHKITKRGQNVTFRCDPISEHNRLYWYRQTLGQGPEFLTYFQNEAQLEKSRLLSDRFSAERPKGSFSTLEIQRTEQGDSAMYLCASSRGLAGGIDTGELFFGEGSRLTVL.

The V call is TRBV5-1, the J call TRBJ1-5; 8 bases map to TRBD1. Germline CDR1 reads SGHRS; CDR2 reads YFSETQ. This CDR3 has 15 residues. After removal of 5 bases from V and 10 bases from J, the junction contained 14 bases not matched to a gene. CDR3 sequence reads: CASSPTGQDFCPQHF. DNA of the CDR3: TGCGCCAGCAGTCCCACGGGACAGGACTTTTGTCCCCAGCATTTT.

The chain uses TRBV6-1 and TRBJ1-2; TRBD1 is a possible D gene (5 bases). The V end was cut by 5 bases, the J end by 5 bases, with 18 bases between. The CDR3 length is 15 residues. The V gene's germline CDR1 is MNHNS and CDR2 SASEGT. This chain's CDR3 is CASSHPQGGEYGYTF. In DNA form, the CDR3 reads TGTGCCAGCAGTCACCCCCAGGGAGGGGAGTATGGCTACACCTTC.

The J gene is TRBJ1-4, the V gene TRBV2; D gene unclear. Looked up from germline, CDR1 is SNHLY and CDR2 is FYNNEI. The CDR3 loop spans 13 amino acids. V dropped 8 bases and J dropped 8 bases, with 15 bases sitting between them. The CDR3 bases are TGTGCCAGCTCTCCACGGAGAAACGAAAAACTGTTTTTT. Its protein product is CASSPRRNEKLFF.

The chain uses TRBV28 and TRBJ1-2; D may be TRBD1 (5 bases). Germline-derived CDR1 and CDR2 are MDHEN and SYDVKM. CDR3 length equals 14 residues. The V end was cut by 11 bases, the J end by 7 bases, with 23 bases between. The CDR3 coding sequence is TGTGCCGCAGACCTTCCGGGCCGCGGGGGTGGCTACACCTTC. The encoded protein is CAADLPGRGGGYTF.

The chain recombines TRBV7-2 with TRBJ2-5, with a weak D call TRBD1 (6 bases). This CDR3 is 13 amino acids long. Germline loops: CDR1 SGHTA, CDR2 FQGNSA. V dropped 10 bases and J dropped 4 bases, with 16 bases sitting between them. The CDR3 sequence: CATPTRGGETQYF. The CDR3 nucleotides read TGTGCCACCCCGACAAGAGGGGGAGAGACCCAGTACTTC.

The sample holds a few counts of this clone. The chain couples TRBV5-1 to TRBJ2-1; D is unresolved. This CDR3 has 14 amino acids. Per the germline V gene, CDR1 is SGHRS and CDR2 is YFSETQ. V was shortened by 1 base and J by 8 bases, with 13 bases between the two germline ends. CDR3 loop: CASSLSGPPHEQFF. The CDR3 coding sequence is TGCGCCAGCAGCTTGTCTGGGCCGCCCCATGAGCAGTTCTTC.

This clone was picked up one time. The V and J genes are TRBV20-1 and TRBJ2-7, with D possibly TRBD2 on 5 matching bases. The germline V gene encodes CDR1 DFQATT and CDR2 SNEGSKA (reference sequence). V dropped 6 bases and J dropped 4 bases, with 10 bases sitting between them. This CDR3 contains 11 residues. The CDR3 DNA is TGCAGTGCCCCTAGCAGGTACGAGCAGTACTTC. This sequence encodes CSAPSRYEQYF.

This clone was seen only a few times. The chain couples TRBV5-1 to TRBJ1-1; D is unresolved. Germline V gene sequence: CDR1 SGHRS, CDR2 YFSETQ. This CDR3 has 12 amino acids. V dropped 3 bases and J dropped 1 base, with 4 bases sitting between them. The CDR3 spells CASSYGNTEAFF. The CDR3 DNA is TGCGCCAGCAGCTACGGGAACACTGAAGCTTTCTTT. Full variable domain (outside the CDR3, taken from reference TRBV5-1 and TRBJ1-1): KAGVTQTPRYLIKTRGQQVTLSCSPISGHRSVSWYQQTPGQGLQFLFEYFSETQRNKGNFPGRFSGRQFSNSRSEMNVSTLELGDSALYLCASSYGNTEAFFGQGTRLTVV.

The chain employs TRBV10-3 and TRBJ2-3, with D possibly TRBD1 on 6 matching bases. This CDR3 contains 15 residues. Germline V gene lookup returns CDR1 ENHRY and CDR2 SYGVKD. Trimming stripped 5 bases from V and 0 bases from J, with 12 bases between. The CDR3 region is CAISLTGLSTDTQYF. In nucleotides, the CDR3 is TGTGCCATCAGTTTAACAGGGCTTAGCACAGATACGCAGTATTTT.

The J gene is TRBJ2-7, the V gene TRBV5-1; no firm D call. The CDR3 is made up of 14 amino acids. Trimming stripped 0 bases from V and 3 bases from J, with 10 bases between. CDR1 SGHRS and CDR2 YFSETQ come from the germline V gene. CDR3 DNA: TGCGCCAGCAGCTTGGGTCTAGAAAACTACGAGCAGTACTTC. The encoded protein is CASSLGLENYEQYF.

There are a few counts of this clone. J is TRBJ1-2 and V is TRBV5-4, with 11 bases aligning to TRBD1. The CDR3 covers 15 residues. Trimming took 5 bases from V and 4 from J; bases not matched to a gene: 7. The germline V gene has CDR1 SGHNT and CDR2 YYREEE (reference sequence). CDR3 nucleotides: TGTGCCAGCAGATTTGCCGGGACAGGGGGCTATGGCTACACCTTC. Its translation is CASRFAGTGGYGYTF.

This clone was picked up one time. Sequence at one end of the junction differs from germline and may be a read error. The rearrangement joins TRBV7-7 to TRBJ2-6, with D perhaps matching TRBD1 or TRBD2 (6 bases each). This CDR3 has 15 amino acids. In germline, CDR1 is SSHAT, CDR2 FNYEAQ (reference sequence). This CDR3 reads CASSLGGRGANVLTF. For the CDR3, the DNA is TGTGCTAGCAGCTTAGGGGGGCGAGGGGCCAACGTCCTGACTTTC.

This sequence joins TRBV5-1 and TRBJ1-6, with unresolved D. The CDR3 has 14 residues. Germline loops: CDR1 SGHRS, CDR2 YFSETQ. Trimming left V 0 bases short and J 9 bases short, with 10 bases between. In DNA form, the CDR3 reads TGCGCCAGCAGCTTGGAGGTGCCGGGTTCACCCCTCCACTTT. It encodes CASSLEVPGSPLHF.

The chain joins TRBV28 to TRBJ2-5; TRBD1 agrees at 9 bases. CDR1 MDHEN and CDR2 SYDVKM come from the germline V gene. With V trimmed by 0 bases and J by 1 base, 0 bases remained unmatched. This CDR3 contains 15 residues. DNA for the CDR3: TGTGCCAGCAGTTTATGGGGACAGGGCCAAGAGACCCAGTACTTC. Amino acid sequence: CASSLWGQGQETQYF. Based on the CDR3 plus reference TRBV28 and TRBJ2-5, the full variable domain is DVKVTQSSRYLVKRTGEKVFLECVQDMDHENMFWYRQDPGLGLRLIYFSYDVKMKEKGDIPEGYSVSREKKERFSLILESASTNQTSMYLCASSLWGQGQETQYFGPGTRLLVL.

This clone was seen just once. The chain recombines TRBV5-1 with TRBJ2-4; D unclear. The CDR3 runs 17 residues. The germline V gene has CDR1 SGHRS and CDR2 YFSETQ. Trimming took off 0 bases at V and 0 bases at J, with 13 bases between the two ends. The CDR3 spells CASSLDRRMLAKNIQYF. The CDR3 DNA reads as TGCGCCAGCAGCTTGGATCGCAGGATGCTAGCCAAAAACATTCAGTACTTC.

The rearrangement joins TRBV6-1 to TRBJ1-4; D unresolved. Trimming shortened V by 5 bases and J by 5 bases, and 12 bases separated the two germline ends. The V gene's germline CDR1 is MNHNS and CDR2 SASEGT. The CDR3 has 14 amino acids. The CDR3 DNA reads as TGTGCCAGCAGTTTATTCGGGGTGAATGAAAAACTGTTTTTT. This sequence encodes CASSLFGVNEKLFF.

The J gene is TRBJ1-4, the V gene TRBV7-8; a weak D match, TRBD1 (5 bases). V shed 3 bases and J shed 3 bases, with 23 bases lying between them. CDR3 size: 19 residues. Germline CDR1 and CDR2: SGHVS and FQNEAQ. In DNA form, the CDR3 reads TGTGCCAGCAGCTTCCCGCTCTTGACCCGACAGTTTGCTAATGAAAAACTGTTTTTT. Its translation is CASSFPLLTRQFANEKLFF.

The genes are TRBV19 and TRBJ2-7, with a tentative D call TRBD2 (6 bases). Trimming shortened V by 8 bases and J by 3 bases, and 14 bases separated the two germline ends. The CDR3 consists of 13 residues. The germline V gene encodes CDR1 LNHDA and CDR2 SQIVND (reference sequence). CDR3 amino acids: CASSGGSLYEQYF. The CDR3 nucleotides are TGTGCCAGTTCTGGGGGGTCCCTCTACGAGCAGTACTTC.